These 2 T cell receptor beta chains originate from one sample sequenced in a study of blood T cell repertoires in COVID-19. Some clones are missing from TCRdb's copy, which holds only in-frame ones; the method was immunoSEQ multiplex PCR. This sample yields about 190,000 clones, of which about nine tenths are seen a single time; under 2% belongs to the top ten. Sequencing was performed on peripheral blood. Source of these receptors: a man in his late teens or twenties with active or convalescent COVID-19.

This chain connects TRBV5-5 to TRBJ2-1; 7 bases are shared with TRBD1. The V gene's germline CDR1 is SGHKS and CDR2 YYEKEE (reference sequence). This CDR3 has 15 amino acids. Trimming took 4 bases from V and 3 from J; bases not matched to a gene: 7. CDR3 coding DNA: TGTGCCAGCAGCCATAACAGGGGCCACTACAATGAGCAGTTCTTC. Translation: CASSHNRGHYNEQFF.

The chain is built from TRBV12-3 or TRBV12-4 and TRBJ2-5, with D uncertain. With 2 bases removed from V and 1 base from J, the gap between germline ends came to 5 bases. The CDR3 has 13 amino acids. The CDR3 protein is CASSLSSQETQYF. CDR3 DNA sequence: TGTGCCAGCAGTTTATCCAGCCAAGAGACCCAGTACTTC.